These T cell receptor beta chains were read from a single sample in a study of T cell responses to AZD1222 COVID-19 vaccine. Repertoires were generated with immunoSEQ multiplex PCR, while TCRdb's copy carries only in-frame clones and drops some. The sample shows some 120,000 clones, around 92% of them seen only once. The sample here was peripheral blood, taken on day 0 of AZD1222 vaccination. All receptors come from an adult in good health. Both conserved end residues are part of each CDR3. D genes are given only for firm matches. A clone size is listed for some rows: how often the clone was seen (once, few, many), or a class if it is expanded.

clone_size d_call j_call v_call cdr3_aa cdr3_nt
NA NA TRBJ2-3 TRBV28 CASKAASTDTQYF TGTGCCAGCAAGGCGGCTAGCACAGATACGCAGTATTTT
NA NA TRBJ2-1 TRBV19 CASSIVGAYNEQFF TGTGCCAGTAGTATAGTTGGAGCCTACAATGAGCAGTTCTTC
NA TRBD2 TRBJ2-1 TRBV7-3 CASSLRASGGHSYNEQFF TGTGCCAGCAGCTTACGTGCTAGCGGGGGGCATTCCTACAATGAGCAGTTCTTC
NA TRBD2 TRBJ2-1 TRBV2 CASILLAGGVEQFF TGTGCCAGCATTCTACTAGCGGGTGGCGTAGAGCAGTTCTTC
NA NA TRBJ1-1 TRBV4-1 CASSQELQGFGDTEAFF TGCGCCAGCAGCCAAGAACTACAGGGTTTTGGGGACACTGAAGCTTTCTTT
NA NA TRBJ1-2 TRBV5-1 CASSATGPTGYGYTF TGCGCCAGCAGCGCAACGGGACCGACCGGCTATGGCTACACCTTC
NA TRBD2 TRBJ2-1 TRBV5-4 CASSLAILAGNEQFF TGTGCCAGCAGCTTGGCCATACTAGCGGGCAATGAGCAGTTCTTC
NA NA TRBJ2-3 TRBV6-6 CASFPLAEHTDTQYF TGTGCCAGCTTTCCCTTAGCGGAGCACACAGATACGCAGTATTTT
NA NA TRBJ2-3 TRBV6-4 CASSEQGLTDTQYF TGTGCCAGCAGTGAGCAGGGCCTCACAGATACGCAGTATTTT
NA NA TRBJ1-1 TRBV18 CASSPRRAEAFF TGTGCCAGCTCACCACGGAGGGCTGAAGCTTTCTTT
NA TRBD2 TRBJ2-7 TRBV27 CASSLVLAGGPYEQYF TGTGCCAGCAGTTTAGTACTAGCGGGAGGACCCTACGAGCAGTACTTC
NA NA TRBJ2-1 TRBV2 CASSESPRSYNEQFF TGTGCCAGCAGTGAAAGTCCGCGCTCCTACAATGAGCAGTTCTTC
NA TRBD2 TRBJ2-1 TRBV18 CASSPRLAGDLNEQFF TGTGCCAGCTCACCACGGCTAGCGGGAGATTTGAATGAGCAGTTCTTC
NA NA TRBJ1-1 TRBV11-3 CASSPGGRSSEAFF TGTGCCAGCAGCCCGGGGGGCAGGAGTTCTGAAGCTTTCTTT
NA TRBD1 TRBJ2-7 TRBV28 CASSPLGQGTYEQYF TGTGCCAGCAGTCCCCTTGGACAGGGGACCTACGAGCAGTACTTC
once NA TRBJ1-1 TRBV5-5 CASSLTPNTEAFF TGTGCCAGCAGCCTAACACCCAACACTGAAGCTTTCTTT
NA TRBD1 TRBJ1-1 TRBV6-6 CASSPPGGAKISTEAFF TGTGCCAGCAGTCCTCCAGGGGGCGCTAAAATATCCACTGAAGCTTTCTTT